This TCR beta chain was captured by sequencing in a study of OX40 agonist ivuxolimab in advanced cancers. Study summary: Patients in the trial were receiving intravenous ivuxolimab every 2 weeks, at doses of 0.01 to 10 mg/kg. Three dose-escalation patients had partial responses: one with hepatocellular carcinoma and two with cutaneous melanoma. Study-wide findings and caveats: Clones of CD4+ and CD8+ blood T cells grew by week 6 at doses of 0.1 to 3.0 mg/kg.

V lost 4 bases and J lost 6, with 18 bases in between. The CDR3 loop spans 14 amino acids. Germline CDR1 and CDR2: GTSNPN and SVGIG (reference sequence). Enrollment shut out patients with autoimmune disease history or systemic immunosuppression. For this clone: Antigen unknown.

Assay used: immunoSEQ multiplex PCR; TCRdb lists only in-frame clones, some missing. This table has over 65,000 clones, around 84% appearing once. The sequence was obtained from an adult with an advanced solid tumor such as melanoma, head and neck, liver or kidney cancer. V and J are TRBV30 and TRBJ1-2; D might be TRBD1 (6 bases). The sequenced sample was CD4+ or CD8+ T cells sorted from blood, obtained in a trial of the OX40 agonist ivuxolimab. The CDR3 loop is CAWTAGVSRDGYTF. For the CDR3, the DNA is TGTGCCTGGACCGCAGGGGTTTCGAGGGATGGCTACACCTTC.